One sample yielded the 19 T cell receptor beta chains listed below, sequenced in a study of T cells in Graves' hyperthyroidism and ophthalmopathy. Authors of the study amplified TCR beta CDR3 regions from RNA transcripts. HTBI primers were employed in a first-round RT-PCR of the TCR CDR3. TCRdb analysed the multiplex PCR reads with MiXCR anew, one entry per CDR3 protein. The table has fewer than 350,000 distinct CDR3 sequences, around 23% seen once. Source material: blood. The source of these receptors is a woman in her 50s with Graves' hyperthyroidism.

Many counts were recorded for this clonotype. The rearrangement joins TRBV5-1 to TRBJ2-5; 8 positions agree with TRBD1. Germline V gene data show CDR1 as SGHRS and CDR2 as YFSETQ. Losses at the gene ends were 4 bases for V and 2 bases for J; bases not matched to a gene: 7. The CDR3 length is 15 residues. The CDR3 coding sequence is TGCGCCAGCAGCGTATCGGACAGGGATCAAGAGACCCAGTACTTC. Its translation: CASSVSDRDQETQYF.

The chain has TRBV30 and TRBJ1-1; D is ambiguous. V lost 8 bases and J lost 7, with 14 bases in between. Germline-derived CDR1 and CDR2 are GTSNPN and SVGIG (reference sequence). The CDR3 length is 11 residues. The CDR3 here is CAGEYFSEAFF. The CDR3 DNA sequence: TGTGCCGGGGAGTACTTTAGTGAAGCTTTCTTT.

This clonotype has a count of ten or more. V and J are TRBV6-5 and TRBJ2-5, with D perhaps matching TRBD1 (6 bases). The germline V gene has CDR1 MNHEY and CDR2 SVGAGI. The CDR3 runs to 17 residues. V dropped 0 bases and J dropped 1 base, with 15 bases sitting between them. The chain's CDR3 is CASSYSSSTGPQETQYF. The CDR3 DNA follows: TGTGCCAGCAGTTACTCTTCTTCAACAGGGCCCCAAGAGACCCAGTACTTC.

This clonotype was seen only a few times. V is TRBV5-1 and J is TRBJ2-3; 10 bases agree with TRBD2. The length of the CDR3 is 16 residues. The V and J ends lost 2 bases and 0 bases, in that order; junction bases with no gene match: 3. Germline V gene data show CDR1 as SGHRS and CDR2 as YFSETQ. The CDR3 here is CASSFSGGTSTDTQYF. The CDR3 DNA follows: TGCGCCAGCAGCTTTAGCGGGGGGACTAGCACAGATACGCAGTATTTT.

This clonotype was seen at least ten times. V is TRBV6-1 and J is TRBJ2-7; maybe TRBD1 (6 bases). CDR3 length equals 16 residues. V lost 2 bases to trimming and J lost 5 bases, with 19 bases between them. Germline V CDR1 and CDR2: MNHNS, SASEGT. The CDR3 DNA follows: TGTGCCAGCAGTGAAACCATCTCAACAGGGTTCCACGAGCAGTACTTC. It codes for CASSETISTGFHEQYF.

V is TRBV12-3 or TRBV12-4 and J is TRBJ1-5; D might be TRBD1 (5 bases). With 4 bases removed from V and 2 bases from J, the gap between germline ends came to 15 bases. The CDR3 extends over 16 amino acids. The CDR3 loop is CASSSQLWGGNQPQHF. The DNA for the CDR3 is TGTGCCAGCAGTTCCCAGTTGTGGGGGGGCAATCAGCCCCAGCATTTT.

Regarding this clonotype: A clone one base away is much larger, so this may be a read error. This chain uses TRBV4-1 with TRBJ1-1; D not certain. The germline V gene has CDR1 MGHRA and CDR2 YSYEKL. CDR3 length: 14 amino acids. V lost 3 bases and J 3 bases, leaving 11 bases between the germline ends. The CDR3 is CASSQQRFYTEAFF. CDR3 nucleotides: TGCGCCAGCAGCCAGCAGAGGTTCTACACTGAAGCTTTCTTT.

The J gene is TRBJ1-2, the V gene TRBV6-1, with unresolved D. V was cut by 4 bases and J by 7 bases, with 7 bases left in between. Germline-derived CDR1 and CDR2 are MNHNS and SASEGT. This CDR3 region has 11 residues. The CDR3 sequence is CASSALLGYTF. The CDR3 DNA reads TGTGCCAGCAGTGCCCTACTTGGCTACACCTTC.

The chain joins TRBV24-1 to TRBJ1-1; weak D call: TRBD1 (6 bases). Trimming stripped 4 bases from V and 1 base from J, with 6 bases between. CDR3 length: 13 residues. Germline CDR1 reads KGHDR; CDR2 reads SFDVKD. CDR3 DNA: TGTGCCACCAGTGAGGACAGGAACACTGAAGCTTTCTTT. This gives the protein CATSEDRNTEAFF.

The chain couples TRBV10-3 to TRBJ1-4; a weak D match, TRBD1 (6 bases). CDR3 length: 11 residues. The V end was cut by 6 bases, the J end by 8 bases, with 7 bases between. CDR1 is ENHRY, CDR2 SYGVKD, per germline. The CDR3 nucleotides read TGTGCCATCAGGGGGGCCGAAAAACTGTTTTTT. Protein product: CAIRGAEKLFF.

This clonotype was seen at least ten times. The chain employs TRBV28 and TRBJ2-3, with 14 bases identical to TRBD2. This CDR3 has 20 amino acids. V shed 5 bases, J shed 6 bases, and the junction held 19 bases outside the gene matches. Looked up from germline, CDR1 is MDHEN and CDR2 is SYDVKM. This chain's CDR3 is CASSTKNLRTSGGQLDTQYF. The CDR3 nucleotides read TGTGCCAGCAGTACCAAAAACCTCAGGACTAGCGGGGGGCAGCTCGATACGCAGTATTTT. The variable domain in full, with the rest retrieved from reference TRBV28 and TRBJ2-3, is DVKVTQSSRYLVKRTGEKVFLECVQDMDHENMFWYRQDPGLGLRLIYFSYDVKMKEKGDIPEGYSVSREKKERFSLILESASTNQTSMYLCASSTKNLRTSGGQLDTQYFGPGTRLTVL.

This clonotype has just a few counts. This chain joins TRBV6-1 and TRBJ2-2, with D tentatively TRBD1 (8 bases). The germline CDR1 and CDR2 sequences are MNHNS and SASEGT. V was shortened by 7 bases and J by 6 bases, with 18 bases between the two germline ends. The CDR3 contains 15 residues. CDR3 DNA: TGTGCCAGCACCCGGACACAGGGGGGGTCCGGGGAGCTGTTTTTT. As protein: CASTRTQGGSGELFF.

The rearrangement links TRBV6-5 to TRBJ2-1, with 7 positions matching TRBD2. This CDR3 region has 16 residues. Germline V gene data show CDR1 as MNHEY and CDR2 as SVGAGI. After removal of 0 bases from V and 2 bases from J, the junction contained 4 bases not matched to a gene. CDR3 nucleotide sequence: TGTGCCAGCAGTTACTCGGGGGGGGAAGCCTACAATGAGCAGTTCTTC. This gives the protein CASSYSGGEAYNEQFF.

This clonotype was observed a handful of times. The rearrangement uses TRBV20-1 and TRBJ1-1; tentative D call: TRBD1 (5 bases). The germline V gene encodes CDR1 DFQATT and CDR2 SNEGSKA (reference sequence). The CDR3 covers 13 residues. The V end lost 4 bases, the J end lost 7 bases, and 16 bases lay between the germline ends. CDR3 sequence reads: CSAKNFRGGEAFF. The CDR3 DNA sequence: TGCAGTGCTAAAAATTTTCGTGGGGGTGAAGCTTTCTTT.

The V and J genes are TRBV16 and TRBJ1-2; no definite D call. V was clipped by 0 bases and J by 7 bases, with 12 bases between them. CDR1 and CDR2 (germline): KGHSY, FQNENV. The CDR3 runs 14 residues. DNA of the CDR3: TGTGCCAGCAGCCAATCGTCCCAGACCGGTGGCTACACCTTC. Amino acids: CASSQSSQTGGYTF.

This clonotype was counted at least ten times. The chain links TRBV30 to TRBJ1-1; D might be TRBD1 (6 bases). This CDR3 has 11 amino acids. Germline CDR1 is GTSNPN and CDR2 is SVGIG (reference sequence). Deletions cut 4 bases from V and 10 bases from J, with 13 bases between. CDR3 sequence: CAWTGGGPAFF. Here the CDR3 DNA reads TGTGCCTGGACCGGTGGGGGGCCAGCTTTCTTT.

The CDR3 nucleotides are TGTGCCAGCAGCCGGACCCAGGTCCAAGAGACCCAGTACTTC. Translation: CASSRTQVQETQYF. The chain couples TRBV27 to TRBJ2-5; no clear D. V was cut by 6 bases and J by 1 base, with 12 bases left in between. Germline CDR1 reads MNHEY; CDR2 reads SMNVEV (reference sequence). The CDR3 is 14 residues long.

This clonotype was observed many times. Here the CDR3 DNA reads TGTGCCAGCTCACCATCGGGACAACGAGAAAACACTGAAGCTTTCTTT. This translates into CASSPSGQRENTEAFF. The chain uses TRBV18 and TRBJ1-1; the D gene is possibly TRBD1 (6 bases). The V end lost 2 bases, the J end lost 2 bases, and 15 bases lay between the germline ends. CDR3 length equals 16 residues. Germline V gives CDR1 KGHSH, CDR2 LQKENI.

This clonotype showed up just a few times. This CDR3 reads CASSHTSGQGLSSYNEQFF. CDR3 sequence (DNA): TGTGCCAGCTCACACACCTCGGGACAGGGGCTAAGCTCCTACAATGAGCAGTTCTTC. This chain joins TRBV18 and TRBJ2-1; 10 positions match TRBD1. V lost 4 bases to trimming and J lost 0 bases; unmatched junction nucleotides: 12. In germline, CDR1 is KGHSH, CDR2 LQKENI. CDR3 length equals 19 residues.